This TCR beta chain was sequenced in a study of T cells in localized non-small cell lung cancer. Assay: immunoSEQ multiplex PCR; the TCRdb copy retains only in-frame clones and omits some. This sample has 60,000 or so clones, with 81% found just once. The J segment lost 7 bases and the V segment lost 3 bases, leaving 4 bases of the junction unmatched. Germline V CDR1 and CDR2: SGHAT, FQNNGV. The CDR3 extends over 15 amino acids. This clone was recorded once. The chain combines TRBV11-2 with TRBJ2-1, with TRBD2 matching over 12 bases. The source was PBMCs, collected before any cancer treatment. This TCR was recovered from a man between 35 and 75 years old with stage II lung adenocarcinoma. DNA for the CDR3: TGTGCCAGCAGCTTGACTAGCGGGAGAGTTAATGAGCAGTTCTTC. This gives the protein CASSLTSGRVNEQFF.